This T cell receptor (beta chain) was obtained from a study of blood T cells in healthy people across ages. Findings and limits, study-wide: Diversity estimates from one million T cells were considered underestimates. Comparison with aged donors showed that long-lived donors had more naive CD4+ cells and higher diversity.

This clonotype came up a few times. Its antigen is unidentified. The germline V gene encodes CDR1 DFQATT and CDR2 SNEGSKA (reference sequence). The length of the CDR3 is 13 residues. Using a J-beta primer mix together with a sample-barcoded 5' primer, a second PCR was run for about 7 to 12 cycles. Using its own MiXCR run on the 5' RACE reads, TCRdb lists one record per CDR3 protein. The sample has 800,000 to 1,300,000 distinct CDR3 sequences, about 25% seen once; the top ten hold approximately 0.7%. These data also formed part of another study, on T cells of mothers and their children.

This receptor was taken from a girl aged 2-10 years in good health. The chain is built from TRBV20-1 and TRBJ2-5, with 10 bases identical to TRBD2. The DNA end favors TRBJ2-1, so the J call may be wrong. The sequencing input was blood. The CDR3 protein is CSVLTSGQNEQFF. For the CDR3, the DNA is TGCAGTGTCCTGACTAGCGGGCAAAATGAGCAGTTCTTC.